This T cell receptor (beta chain) came from a study of esophageal squamous cell carcinoma under preoperative chemotherapy. Germline V gene lookup returns CDR1 MNHNS and CDR2 SASEGT. The CDR3 spans 15 residues. V was pared by 2 bases and J by 6 bases, with 7 bases of the junction left unmatched. A single record per CDR3 protein comes from TCRdb applying MiXCR to the PCR reads. The data hold around 15,000 distinct CDR3 sequences, with 60% observed a single time. Described time point: before preoperative PTX-NDP chemotherapy. The specimen was obtained from a patient given preoperative chemotherapy. The chain recombines TRBV6-1 with TRBJ2-1, with 7 bases identical to TRBD2. This receptor was identified in a human donor with esophageal squamous cell carcinoma. The donor label of this sample is uncertain. DNA for the CDR3: TGTGCCAGCAGTGAAATGGGACTACTTGGCAATGAGCAGTTCTTC. Protein sequence: CASSEMGLLGNEQFF.